Below are 21 T cell receptor beta chains sequenced from a single sample in a study of T cell repertoires in cytomegalovirus infection. Their antigen targets remain unknown. TCRdb re-called the reads through MiXCR, storing one row per CDR3 protein. The table lists about 400,000 distinct CDR3 sequences, roughly 36% of them singletons. Sequenced material: cultured PBMCs, taken from culture after CMV antigen stimulation. These receptors were taken from a human donor in good health (CMV status not recorded). Some clones in this sample may be carry-over from other donors' samples.

V gene TRBV4-1 combines with J gene TRBJ1-3; 7 nucleotides line up with TRBD1. V shed 0 bases, J shed 1 base, and the junction held 12 bases outside the gene matches. This CDR3 has 19 amino acids. Germline V gives CDR1 MGHRA, CDR2 YSYEKL. The CDR3 DNA reads as TGCGCCAGCAGCCAAGATAGGGGGCAGAACCCGTTTTCTGGAAACACCATATATTTT. Translating gives CASSQDRGQNPFSGNTIYF.

The genes are TRBV6-1 and TRBJ1-2; D remains ambiguous. Germline V gene lookup returns CDR1 MNHNS and CDR2 SASEGT. V lost 1 base, J lost 4 bases, and 13 bases lay in between. CDR3 size: 15 residues. This chain's CDR3 is CASSEVSRYSYGYTF. CDR3 sequence (DNA): TGTGCCAGCAGTGAAGTCAGCCGGTACTCCTATGGCTACACCTTC.

This clonotype has at least ten counts. This sequence joins TRBV7-2 and TRBJ2-3; D perhaps matches TRBD2 (5 bases). The CDR3 has 15 residues. Germline V gene data show CDR1 as SGHTA and CDR2 as FQGNSA. The V end was cut by 2 bases, the J end by 4 bases, with 13 bases between. Here the CDR3 reads CASSLLRVRSDTQYF. As DNA, the CDR3 is TGTGCCAGCAGCTTATTGAGGGTTAGGTCAGATACGCAGTATTTT.

This clonotype was observed many times. This rearrangement joins TRBV7-2 to TRBJ1-5; possible D gene TRBD1, 6 bases. In germline, CDR1 is SGHTA, CDR2 FQGNSA. The CDR3 is 13 residues long. V was pared by 5 bases and J by 6 bases, with 11 bases between. The CDR3 sequence is CASSPQGGQPQHF. The CDR3 coding sequence is TGTGCCAGCAGCCCACAAGGGGGTCAGCCCCAGCATTTT.

The chain employs TRBV20-1 and TRBJ2-1; no definite D call. This CDR3 region has 14 residues. V was trimmed by 5 bases and J by 0 bases, leaving 11 bases between them. CDR1 is DFQATT, CDR2 SNEGSKA, per germline (reference sequence). The CDR3 sequence: CSAEAGFSYNEQFF. The CDR3 coding sequence is TGCAGTGCTGAGGCCGGATTCTCCTACAATGAGCAGTTCTTC.

This clonotype has only a few counts. The chain is built from TRBV7-6 and TRBJ2-1; TRBD2 aligns across 8 bases. From germline, CDR1 is SGHVS and CDR2 FNYEAQ. The V gene end was trimmed by 5 bases and the J gene end by 7 bases; junction bases not matched to a gene: 10. This CDR3 spans 15 amino acids. The CDR3 protein is CASSATSEKGNEQFF. CDR3 nucleotide sequence: TGTGCCAGCAGCGCGACTAGCGAGAAAGGGAATGAGCAGTTCTTC.

The V call is TRBV28, the J call TRBJ2-1, with D maybe TRBD2 (6 bases). The CDR3 has 15 amino acids. From germline, CDR1 is MDHEN and CDR2 SYDVKM. The V and J ends lost 8 bases and 8 bases respectively, with 22 bases between them. In nucleotides, the CDR3 is TGTGCCAGCGAAGGTTCGGGACTCACCCGGGATGAGCAGTTCTTC. Its protein is CASEGSGLTRDEQFF. Supplemented by reference TRBV28 and TRBJ2-1, the full variable domain reads DVKVTQSSRYLVKRTGEKVFLECVQDMDHENMFWYRQDPGLGLRLIYFSYDVKMKEKGDIPEGYSVSREKKERFSLILESASTNQTSMYLCASEGSGLTRDEQFFGPGTRLTVL.

This clonotype was recorded a few times. The chain links TRBV27 to TRBJ2-3; D is unresolved. Germline V CDR1 and CDR2: MNHEY, SMNVEV (reference sequence). This CDR3 comprises 16 residues. Trimming cost V 4 bases and J 1 base, with 15 bases left between them. CDR3 DNA sequence: TGTGCCAGCAGTTCCCTAGGCCCGGTCCGCACAGATACGCAGTATTTT. Residues: CASSSLGPVRTDTQYF.

This chain connects TRBV19 to TRBJ2-1; 10 bases are shared with TRBD1. Germline V lookup: CDR1 LNHDA, CDR2 SQIVND (reference sequence). The CDR3 sequence is 15 residues long. J lost 7 bases, V lost 5 bases, and 8 bases had no gene match. The CDR3 region has the DNA TGTGCCAGTAGTGAAGACAGGGGGCATGGTAATGAGCAGTTCTTC. This encodes CASSEDRGHGNEQFF. Variable domain in full (rest from reference TRBV19 and TRBJ2-1): DGGITQSPKYLFRKEGQNVTLSCEQNLNHDAMYWYRQDPGQGLRLIYYSQIVNDFQKGDIAEGYSVSREKKESFPLTVTSAQKNPTAFYLCASSEDRGHGNEQFFGPGTRLTVL.

CDR3 nucleotide sequence: TGTGCCAGCAGCCGTAGACAGGCGGGGGGAGATGAGCAGTTCTTC. Translation: CASSRRQAGGDEQFF. The chain joins TRBV7-6 to TRBJ2-1; 8 positions agree with TRBD2. The CDR3 length is 15 residues. V lost 5 bases to trimming and J lost 8 bases; unmatched junction nucleotides: 11. Germline V lookup: CDR1 SGHVS, CDR2 FNYEAQ.

CDR3 DNA sequence: TGCAGCGTAACCGGGACAGGGGGCACTGAAGCTTTCTTT. This sequence encodes CSVTGTGGTEAFF. The genes are TRBV29-1 and TRBJ1-1; 11 positions match TRBD1. Trimming took 6 bases from V and 4 from J; bases not matched to a gene: 4. Looked up from germline, CDR1 is SQVTM and CDR2 is ANQGSEA. The CDR3 contains 13 residues. Full variable domain (remainder filled in from reference TRBV29-1 and TRBJ1-1): SAVISQKPSRDICQRGTSLTIQCQVDSQVTMMFWYRQQPGQSLTLIATANQGSEATYESGFVIDKFPISRPNLTFSTLTVSNMSPEDSSIYLCSVTGTGGTEAFFGQGTRLTVV.

The chain recombines TRBV24-1 with TRBJ2-7; D could derive from TRBD1 or TRBD2 (5 bases each). Deletions cut 4 bases from V and 3 bases from J, with 15 bases between. The germline gives CDR1 KGHDR, CDR2 SFDVKD. There are 15 residues in the CDR3. The CDR3 loop reads CATSEYLGEGYEQYV. The CDR3 bases are TGTGCCACCAGTGAATATTTGGGGGAAGGCTACGAGCAGTACGTC.

V gene TRBV7-6 combines with J gene TRBJ2-1, with D maybe TRBD2 (5 bases). The CDR3 contains 12 residues. Between the trimmed V and J ends, which lost 6 bases and 7 bases, there was a span of 10 bases. In germline, CDR1 is SGHVS, CDR2 FNYEAQ. Written as DNA, the CDR3 is TGTGCCAGCAGTAGCGCCGGAAATGAGCAGTTCTTC. As protein: CASSSAGNEQFF.

This clonotype was detected only a few times. The J gene is TRBJ2-3, the V gene TRBV12-3 or TRBV12-4; D is undetermined. V was pared by 3 bases and J by 3 bases, with 10 bases between. The CDR3 has 14 residues. For the CDR3, the DNA is TGTGCCAGCAGTTTTCCGTCAGGAACAGATACGCAGTATTTT. It yields the protein CASSFPSGTDTQYF.

The sample holds a few counts of this clonotype. The chain carries TRBV10-3 and TRBJ2-1; D not certain. Germline V lookup: CDR1 ENHRY, CDR2 SYGVKD. Deletions cut 2 bases from V and 0 bases from J, with 5 bases between. This CDR3 region has 14 residues. The CDR3 reads CAISEMSSYNEQFF. The CDR3 DNA follows: TGTGCCATCAGTGAGATGAGCTCCTACAATGAGCAGTTCTTC.

The chain recombines TRBV6-2 or TRBV6-3 with TRBJ2-7, with TRBD2 identical over 8 bases. V was clipped by 5 bases and J by 7 bases; unmatched bases: 13. Germline loops: CDR1 MNHEY, CDR2 SVGEGT. The CDR3 contains 15 residues. In DNA form, the CDR3 reads TGTGCCAGCAGTGAGGGAGGTAGCGGGAAAAGAGAGCAGTACTTC. Its protein is CASSEGGSGKREQYF.

The chain links TRBV12-3 or TRBV12-4 to TRBJ2-7, with TRBD1 matching 8 bases. V gave up 2 bases and J gave up 2 bases; unmatched junction bases: 5. This CDR3 contains 15 residues. The CDR3 DNA sequence: TGTGCCAGCAGTTTATCGGACAGGGATACCTACGAGCAGTACTTC. Translating it yields CASSLSDRDTYEQYF.

This clonotype has at least ten counts. V usage is TRBV7-8 and J usage is TRBJ2-7; TRBD2 agrees at 7 bases. Per germline, CDR1 SGHVS and CDR2 FQNEAQ. The V gene end was trimmed by 4 bases and the J gene end by 11 bases; junction bases not matched to a gene: 14. The CDR3 extends over 14 amino acids. CDR3 in DNA: TGTGCCAGCAGCTCGATGGGCGGGAGTTCCCTTAAGTACTTC. It encodes CASSSMGGSSLKYF.

This chain joins TRBV6-5 and TRBJ2-7; 8 nucleotides agree with TRBD1. The CDR3 has 13 amino acids. Germline V CDR1 and CDR2: MNHEY, SVGAGI. The J segment lost 4 bases and the V segment lost 8 bases, leaving 7 bases of the junction unmatched. This chain's CDR3 is CASGWNRGYEQYF. CDR3 DNA: TGTGCCAGCGGTTGGAACAGGGGGTACGAGCAGTACTTC.

The chain employs TRBV5-5 and TRBJ1-5; TRBD1 aligns across 7 bases. Trimming cost V 4 bases and J 5 bases; bases outside gene matches: 9. The CDR3 has 15 amino acids. Germline V gene data show CDR1 as SGHKS and CDR2 as YYEKEE (reference sequence). The CDR3 region has the DNA TGTGCCAGCAGCGGTGACAGGGAACCTTATCAGCCCCAGCATTTT. Its translation is CASSGDREPYQPQHF.

In nucleotides, the CDR3 is TGCAGTGCTAGAGATCAATCTAGCGGGAGAAATGAGCAGTTCTTC. Protein: CSARDQSSGRNEQFF. The chain couples TRBV20-1 to TRBJ2-1, with 10 bases identical to TRBD2. With 0 bases clipped from V and 7 bases from J, the junction kept 6 bases outside the gene matches. This CDR3 spans 15 amino acids. From germline, CDR1 is DFQATT and CDR2 SNEGSKA (reference sequence).